These 21 T cell receptor beta chains were sequenced from one sample in a study of patients and donors after allogeneic stem cell transplantation. TCRdb independently ran MiXCR on the RT-PCR reads; one entry per CDR3 protein. The profile shows 200,000 to 250,000 distinct CDR3 sequences, less than 15% of them singletons. Sequencing used blood, either unsorted or a sorted T cell fraction (not recorded which). The receptors stem from a human donor who was either an allogeneic HSCT recipient or a stem cell or donor lymphocyte infusion donor (not recorded which). It is not recorded whose cells these are; they may come from a transplant donor.

In its sample, this clonotype was seen a few times. The chain employs TRBV12-3 or TRBV12-4 and TRBJ1-5, with 12 nucleotides matching TRBD1. The CDR3 sequence is 17 residues long. V lost 3 bases, J lost 3 bases, and 6 bases stayed unmatched. The CDR3: CASSLGQGAVVNQPQHF. For the CDR3, the DNA is TGTGCCAGCAGTTTGGGACAGGGGGCTGTGGTCAATCAGCCCCAGCATTTT.

This chain connects TRBV28 to TRBJ1-5; tentative D call: TRBD1 (6 bases). CDR1 is MDHEN, CDR2 SYDVKM, per germline. This CDR3 region has 16 residues. The V end lost 3 bases, the J end lost 5 bases, and 17 bases lay between the germline ends. The CDR3 loop is CASSFPGGTNHQPQHF. CDR3 DNA sequence: TGTGCCAGCAGTTTCCCCGGCGGGACAAATCATCAGCCCCAGCATTTT.

The sample holds a few counts of this clonotype. This chain connects TRBV5-1 to TRBJ2-3, with D maybe TRBD1 (5 bases). V shed 4 bases and J shed 13 bases, with 13 bases lying between them. CDR1 SGHRS and CDR2 YFSETQ come from the germline V gene. The CDR3 is 11 residues long. This CDR3 reads CASSRGQLEYF. The CDR3 DNA reads TGCGCCAGCAGCCGAGGACAATTGGAGTATTTT.

This clonotype was seen a few times. V is TRBV10-3 and J is TRBJ2-3, with 15 bases matching TRBD2. CDR1 is ENHRY, CDR2 SYGVKD, per germline. This CDR3 is 17 amino acids long. V trimming: 6 bases; J trimming: 0 bases; junction bases outside the gene matches: 4. The CDR3 region is CAIRGTSGRSSTDTQYF. The CDR3, as DNA: TGTGCCATCAGAGGGACTAGCGGGAGGTCTAGCACAGATACGCAGTATTTT.

This clonotype appeared a few times. The V call is TRBV7-3, the J call TRBJ1-6; tentatively, D is TRBD1 (6 bases). Trimming took off 3 bases at V and 5 bases at J, with 8 bases between the two ends. Germline assignment: CDR1 SGHTA and CDR2 FQGTGA. The CDR3 spans 14 residues. The chain's CDR3 is CASSLRQDNSPLHF. CDR3 bases: TGTGCCAGCAGCTTGCGACAGGATAATTCACCCCTCCACTTT.

The chain couples TRBV20-1 to TRBJ1-5; D perhaps matches TRBD1 (5 bases). The CDR3 runs to 12 residues. In germline, CDR1 is DFQATT, CDR2 SNEGSKA (reference sequence). The V gene lost 4 bases and the J gene lost 7 bases, with 11 bases spanning the gap. CDR3 residues: CSAMGRNQPQHF. The CDR3 coding sequence is TGCAGTGCTATGGGACGAAACCAGCCCCAGCATTTT.

The CDR3: CASSLVSKGQETQYF. CDR3 nucleotide sequence: TGTGCCAGCAGCTTAGTTTCTAAGGGTCAAGAGACCCAGTACTTC. J is TRBJ2-5 and V is TRBV11-2; D is ambiguous. Trimming pared 1 base from V and 2 bases from J, leaving 11 bases between. Germline values: CDR1 SGHAT, CDR2 FQNNGV. CDR3 size: 15 residues.

This clonotype came up a few times. V usage is TRBV15 and J usage is TRBJ1-6; 8 bases fit TRBD1. Germline V gene data show CDR1 as LNHNV and CDR2 as YYDKDF (reference sequence). The CDR3 length is 16 residues. The V gene end was trimmed by 1 base and the J gene end by 7 bases; junction bases not matched to a gene: 6. This chain's CDR3 is CATSRVPGGENSPLHF. CDR3 nucleotides: TGTGCCACCAGCAGAGTCCCAGGGGGCGAGAATTCACCCCTCCACTTT.

This clonotype appeared a few times. The chain joins TRBV6-1 to TRBJ1-1; maybe TRBD1 (5 bases). V lost 4 bases, J lost 3 bases, and 15 bases lay in between. Germline V gene sequence: CDR1 MNHNS, CDR2 SASEGT. The CDR3 loop spans 15 amino acids. For the CDR3, the DNA is TGTGCCAGCAGTGCCCTCCGGACAAAAGACACTGAAGCTTTCTTT. It translates to CASSALRTKDTEAFF.

A few counts support this clonotype. The V and J genes are TRBV30 and TRBJ1-3, with 7 bases identical to TRBD1. The length of the CDR3 is 13 residues. Germline V gives CDR1 GTSNPN, CDR2 SVGIG (reference sequence). J gave up 9 bases and V 2 bases, and 7 bases lay outside the gene matches. CDR3 amino acids: CAWSQDRAGTIYF. The DNA for the CDR3 is TGTGCCTGGAGTCAAGACAGGGCTGGCACCATATATTTT.

The chain employs TRBV29-1 and TRBJ2-1; 8 bases fit TRBD2. CDR3 length: 13 amino acids. With 3 bases clipped from V and 7 bases from J, the junction kept 5 bases outside the gene matches. Germline V gives CDR1 SQVTM, CDR2 ANQGSEA. The CDR3 coding sequence is TGCAGCGTTGAGGTCGGGAGGGGGAATGAGCAGTTCTTC. Encoded protein: CSVEVGRGNEQFF.

The chain combines TRBV6-1 with TRBJ1-5; maybe TRBD1 (5 bases). The CDR3 contains 16 residues. The V end was cut by 6 bases, the J end by 0 bases, with 15 bases between. Germline V gives CDR1 MNHNS, CDR2 SASEGT. The CDR3 DNA follows: TGTGCCAGCAGCCAAACAACAGGATATAGCAATCAGCCCCAGCATTTT. It codes for CASSQTTGYSNQPQHF.

In this sample, this clonotype turned up many times. The chain joins TRBV18 to TRBJ2-5; D gene ambiguous. The germline V and J ends were trimmed by 2 bases and 3 bases, with 7 bases remaining between them. The CDR3 contains 13 residues. The germline gives CDR1 KGHSH, CDR2 LQKENI. The CDR3 nucleotides are TGTGCCAGCTCACCAAGGCAGGAAGAGACCCAGTACTTC. Protein product: CASSPRQEETQYF.

With respect to this clonotype: This may stem from a read error, because a much larger clone lies one nucleotide away. The chain employs TRBV6-5 and TRBJ1-4; TRBD1 aligns across 9 bases. From germline, CDR1 is MNHEY and CDR2 SVGAGI. V lost 4 bases, J lost 4 bases, and 4 bases stayed unmatched. The CDR3 runs 15 residues. The CDR3 region is CASSSGQGYNEKLFF. CDR3 DNA: TGTGCCAGCAGTTCAGGACAGGGGTATAATGAAAAACTGTTTTTT.

This clonotype has a handful of counts. This sequence joins TRBV28 and TRBJ1-2, with D possibly being TRBD1 (6 bases). Trimming cost V 2 bases and J 10 bases, with 11 bases left between them. CDR1 and CDR2 from the germline V gene are MDHEN and SYDVKM. This CDR3 is 12 amino acids long. The CDR3 bases are TGTGCCAGCAGTTTAGACAGGTTCGACTACACCTTC. Encoded protein: CASSLDRFDYTF.

A few counts support this clonotype. The genes are TRBV24-1 and TRBJ2-5; D is possibly TRBD1 or TRBD2 (5 bases each). V shed 2 bases and J shed 5 bases, with 20 bases lying between them. The CDR3 loop spans 17 amino acids. From germline, CDR1 is KGHDR and CDR2 SFDVKD. This CDR3 is CATSDSGTSGDTETQYF. CDR3 coding DNA: TGTGCCACCAGTGATTCCGGGACCAGCGGTGATACGGAGACCCAGTACTTC.

The chain carries TRBV20-1 and TRBJ1-2, with D possibly matching TRBD1 (5 bases). The CDR3 loop spans 13 amino acids. V lost 1 base to trimming and J lost 7 bases, with 13 bases between them. CDR1 is DFQATT, CDR2 SNEGSKA, per germline (reference sequence). CDR3 coding DNA: TGCAGTGCTAGAGTCAGGGTCCGCCTTGGCTACACCTTC. Protein: CSARVRVRLGYTF.

The chain recombines TRBV10-3 with TRBJ2-7; no reliable D call. The V end lost 2 bases, the J end lost 5 bases, and 7 bases lay between the germline ends. Germline CDR1 reads ENHRY; CDR2 reads SYGVKD. The CDR3 has 12 residues. CDR3 DNA: TGTGCCATCAGTGAGATTGTTGACGAGCAGTACTTC. Its protein is CAISEIVDEQYF.

The V gene is TRBV19, the J gene TRBJ1-2; TRBD1 aligns across 8 bases. Germline lookup yields CDR1 LNHDA and CDR2 SQIVND (reference sequence). V gave up 7 bases and J gave up 7 bases; unmatched junction bases: 14. This CDR3 comprises 15 residues. The CDR3 region is CASTIGTGFSGGYTF. CDR3 DNA sequence: TGTGCCAGTACCATCGGGACAGGCTTTTCTGGTGGCTACACCTTC.

To note about this clonotype: Possible read error: a much larger clone is one base away. As DNA, the CDR3 is TGTGCCAGCACCCCAAATCAGGTGGAAAAACTGTTTTTT. Encoded protein: CASTPNQVEKLFF. The V call is TRBV7-2, the J call TRBJ1-4, with D hard to call. Germline V gene sequence: CDR1 SGHTA, CDR2 FQGNSA. Trimming removed 7 bases from V and 8 bases from J, with 14 bases in between. The length of the CDR3 is 13 residues.

This clonotype was picked up a small number of times. The rearrangement uses TRBV20-1 and TRBJ2-3; TRBD1 agrees at 8 bases. The J segment lost 1 base and the V segment lost 5 bases, leaving 5 bases of the junction unmatched. The germline gives CDR1 DFQATT, CDR2 SNEGSKA (reference sequence). This CDR3 contains 14 residues. CDR3 sequence reads: CSAGGTGGTDTQYF. CDR3 DNA sequence: TGCAGTGCTGGGGGGACAGGAGGCACAGATACGCAGTATTTT.